These T cell receptor beta chains were read from a single sample in a study of early T cells in non-severe SARS-CoV-2 infection. TCRdb called the 5' RACE reads again in MiXCR, with one record for every CDR3 protein. The sample includes 35,000 to 40,000 distinct CDR3 sequences, about 4.5% seen only once; the top ten take roughly 17%. The sequenced sample was whole blood. The source of these receptors is an adult who was a healthcare worker with PCR-confirmed SARS-CoV-2 infection or an uninfected control (not recorded which). Each CDR3 is given with its conserved first and last residue.

j_gene | v_gene | CDR3aa
TRBJ1-1 | TRBV2 | CAAGAWKNTEAFF
TRBJ2-5 | TRBV7-6 | CASRKGAGRGETQYF
TRBJ1-5 | TRBV29-1 | CSVGVEGDQPQHF
TRBJ1-6 | TRBV3-2 | CASSQGIQGQPLHF
TRBJ2-7 | TRBV20-1 | CSVSELAGYEQYF
TRBJ2-7 | TRBV5-1 | CASSSGTGGSYEQYF
TRBJ2-2 | TRBV18 | CASSPPRRGASAGELFF
TRBJ2-1 | TRBV10-3 | CAISESGGYEQFF
TRBJ2-1 | TRBV9 | CASSGTGRLVDEQFF
TRBJ2-3 | TRBV11-1 | CASSFLGADTQYF
TRBJ2-3 | TRBV5-1 | CASSLAGKGTDTQYF
TRBJ2-2 | TRBV11-2 | CASSLDPQVAGELFF
TRBJ2-5 | TRBV4-2 | CASSQGGTSGGLVETQYF
TRBJ2-3 | TRBV11-2 | CASSSLRGGTDTQYF
TRBJ1-1 | TRBV7-9 | CASSPAGVERAFF
TRBJ1-1 | TRBV18 | CASSPGGDGEAFF
TRBJ2-3 | TRBV7-2 | CASSFKASSTDTQYF
TRBJ2-5 | TRBV12-3/TRBV12-4 | CASSLQGGETQYF
TRBJ2-1 | TRBV27 | CASSLVSGFSYNEQFF
TRBJ1-2 | TRBV12-3/TRBV12-4 | CASVDSFNYGYTF
TRBJ2-3 | TRBV4-1 | CASSPTGGDLTDTQYF
TRBJ2-5 | TRBV6-1 | CASRLAGIQETQYF
TRBJ1-2 | TRBV11-2 | CASRSSQGGYGYTF
TRBJ2-7 | TRBV7-6 | CASSLSPLGSYEQYF
TRBJ2-7 | TRBV4-1 | CASSQERQYEQYF
TRBJ1-1 | TRBV18 | CASSPGKQDTEVFF
TRBJ2-1 | TRBV19 | CASSQNYNEQFF